This paragraph reports one T cell receptor beta chain. Its antigen is still unknown. The data originate from a study of CD8 T cells in Susac syndrome. With random hexamers, reverse transcription was performed on about 0.45 to 1 ug of RNA. An immunoSEQ multiplex PCR generated amplified TCR beta CDR3 products spanning 54 Vbeta and 13 Jbeta. TCRdb processed the immunoSEQ multiplex PCR reads anew with MiXCR; each CDR3 protein has one entry. The sample contains around 77,000 distinct CDR3 sequences, nearly 96% of which appear only once. J lost 3 bases, V lost 6 bases, and 12 bases had no gene match. The CDR3 is 17 amino acids. Germline assignment: CDR1 KGHSH and CDR2 LQKENI. Notes on the study in general: The TCR sequencing and HLA analysis in the study involved a relatively small number of individuals, as the study acknowledged.

The sequenced sample consisted of CD4+ T cells from PBMCs. V usage is TRBV18 and J usage is TRBJ2-5, with TRBD2 matching over 11 bases. The sequence came from a human donor with multiple sclerosis. DNA for the CDR3: TGTGCCAGCTCCGTGATACAAGGGACTAGCGGTAAAGAGACCCAGTACTTC. Translation gives CASSVIQGTSGKETQYF.